The 9 T cell receptor beta chains reported below all come from one sample, sequenced in a study of Ad26.COV2.S vaccination and SARS-CoV-2 variants listed by TCRdb under 2021. The sample's treatment or condition label, in plain terms: around 19 received Ad26.COV2.S at low or high dose, single or two shots; about 5 received placebo; per-sample allocation not given. Repertoires of vaccine and placebo recipients were sequenced from samples taken on day 63 after the first injection. Libraries were built with the immunoSEQ multiplex PCR assay. This is the immuneACCESS table as TCRdb keeps it, with only in-frame sequences that have V and J called. A part of the clones is gone; compared with another copy, unresolved V genes explain less than half, and the rest is unexplained. The sample yields almost 400,000 clones; 89% were counted once. The ten largest clones take up around 2% of the sample. The sequenced sample was peripheral blood, obtained in a trial of Ad26.COV2.S vaccine versus placebo. The receptor source for this set is a person aged 18 to 65 who received the Ad26.COV2.S COVID-19 vaccine or a placebo.

This chain connects TRBV2 to TRBJ2-7; TRBD2 matches at 7 bases. CDR3 length equals 13 residues. In germline, CDR1 is SNHLY, CDR2 FYNNEI. Losses at the gene ends were 8 bases for V and 0 bases for J; bases not matched to a gene: 4. The CDR3 nucleotides read TGTGCCAGCGGGGGGGACGGCTCCTACGAGCAGTACTTC. Its protein is CASGGDGSYEQYF.

This chain joins TRBV10-3 and TRBJ1-1; TRBD1 matches 9 bases. This CDR3 comprises 12 residues. CDR1 and CDR2 from the germline V gene are ENHRY and SYGVKD. Trimming took 6 bases from V and 5 from J; bases not matched to a gene: 1. CDR3 protein: CAISGTGTEAFF. CDR3 nucleotide sequence: TGTGCCATCAGCGGGACAGGGACTGAAGCTTTCTTT.

The chain has TRBV5-1 and TRBJ2-7; the D call may be TRBD1 or TRBD2 (5 bases each). Trimming left V 4 bases short and J 3 bases short, with 11 bases between. Germline CDR1 reads SGHRS; CDR2 reads YFSETQ. The CDR3 extends over 13 amino acids. The CDR3 DNA is TGCGCCAGCAGCCCCGGGACGGTCTACGAGCAGTACTTC. Its translation: CASSPGTVYEQYF.

The chain has TRBV5-1 and TRBJ2-7, with TRBD2 matching over 8 bases. Trimming removed 4 bases from V and 2 bases from J; junction bases left unmatched: 8. The length of the CDR3 is 15 residues. Looked up from germline, CDR1 is SGHRS and CDR2 is YFSETQ. CDR3 nucleotides: TGCGCCAGCAGCGTCGGGACTAGTAGGGCCTACGAGCAGTACTTC. The encoded protein is CASSVGTSRAYEQYF.

The chain links TRBV21-1 to TRBJ1-3. TRBV21-1 is a documented pseudogene. CDR3 length equals 15 residues. CDR3 loop: CASPRDRDKGNTIYF. The CDR3 nucleotides are TGTGCCAGCCCCCGGGACCGGGATAAGGGAAACACCATATATTTT.

This chain connects TRBV20-1 to TRBJ1-1; D not certain. CDR1 and CDR2 from the germline V gene are DFQATT and SNEGSKA (reference sequence). Trimming took off 3 bases at V and 1 base at J, with 12 bases between the two ends. The CDR3 is 14 amino acids. The CDR3 protein is CSASDLTGNTEAFF. The CDR3 DNA sequence: TGCAGTGCTAGTGATTTGACCGGGAACACTGAAGCTTTCTTT.

About this clone itself: Other nucleotide sequences from this sample produce the same CDR3. J is TRBJ2-5 and V is TRBV20-1, with 7 bases fitting TRBD2. V lost 7 bases, J lost 5 bases, and 4 bases stayed unmatched. Germline CDR1 and CDR2: DFQATT and SNEGSKA (reference sequence). The CDR3 totals 11 residues. The CDR3 DNA reads TGCAGTGTCCTAGCGGAGGAGACCCAGTACTTC. Its translation: CSVLAEETQYF.

The chain recombines TRBV15 with TRBJ1-5, with D hard to call. The CDR3 spans 14 residues. CDR1 and CDR2 (germline): LNHNV, YYDKDF (reference sequence). V shed 7 bases and J shed 5 bases, with 15 bases lying between them. CDR3 nucleotide sequence: TGTGCCACCACTCCAGATGACGGGGATCAGCCCCAGCATTTT. This sequence encodes CATTPDDGDQPQHF. Full variable domain (missing parts from reference TRBV15 and TRBJ1-5): DAMVIQNPRYQVTQFGKPVTLSCSQTLNHNVMYWYQQKSSQAPKLLFHYYDKDFNNEADTPDNFQSRRPNTSFCFLDIRSPGLGDTAMYLCATTPDDGDQPQHFGDGTRLSIL.

This chain joins TRBV28 and TRBJ2-1; TRBD1 matches at 10 bases. Germline V gene lookup returns CDR1 MDHEN and CDR2 SYDVKM. The CDR3 is made up of 16 amino acids. V dropped 6 bases and J dropped 6; count of bases not matched to a gene: 11. This chain's CDR3 is CASRNRWTGGSNEQFF. CDR3 nucleotide sequence: TGTGCCAGCAGGAACAGGTGGACAGGGGGTTCCAATGAGCAGTTCTTC.